Following are 14 T cell receptor beta chains from one sample sequenced in a study of regulatory T cells in long-lasting Graves disease (TCRdb year 2021). What the time point label conveys for this sample: newly diagnosed GD, antithyroid drugs for less than 3 months. For both TCR sequencing and RNA sequencing, RNA was extracted from PBMCs using TRIzol. The library was obtained by multiplex PCR. For sequencing, an Illumina HiSeq 4000 was employed. iRepertoire HTBI primers and Arm-PCR amplification of CDR3 regions were used to construct TCR beta libraries. The raw public data were reprocessed by TCRdb itself: fastp quality trimming at Q25, MiXCR clonotype calling, in-frame beta chains only. A single entry per CDR3 protein holds the most common genes and DNA from its merged rows. This sample gives more than 350,000 distinct CDR3 sequences in total; around 14% of them show up just once. The ten most abundant clones make up 16% of the sample.

In addition, the sample was reused for a study of T cells in Graves' hyperthyroidism and ophthalmopathy.

The starting material was peripheral blood mononuclear cells (PBMCs), obtained at new diagnosis, from a patient treated with antithyroid drugs. The receptor set was obtained from a woman aged 25 to 39 with Graves disease. Donor details come from another sample of the same person, matched by shared clones.

Of note for this clonotype: This could be a read error, since a much larger clone is one nucleotide away. The chain links TRBV15 to TRBJ2-1; possibly TRBD2 for D (6 bases). Germline CDR1 reads LNHNV; CDR2 reads YYDKDF (reference sequence). V was pared by 5 bases and J by 5 bases, with 19 bases between. The CDR3 runs to 16 residues. As DNA, the CDR3 is TGTGCCACCAGCCCCACAAGTCTAGCGTCCCACAATGAGCAGTTCTTC. Amino acid sequence: CATSPTSLASHNEQFF.

The chain couples TRBV6-1 to TRBJ2-7; D not certain. The CDR3 consists of 13 residues. Germline CDR1 reads MNHNS; CDR2 reads SASEGT. V dropped 5 bases and J dropped 3 bases, with 11 bases sitting between them. Here the CDR3 DNA reads TGTGCCAGCAGTCAGGTATCCGACTACGAGCAGTACTTC. Translating gives CASSQVSDYEQYF.

This clonotype has a count of ten or more. This chain joins TRBV20-1 and TRBJ1-6; maybe TRBD1 (5 bases). This CDR3 is built from 13 residues. Per germline, CDR1 DFQATT and CDR2 SNEGSKA (reference sequence). With 1 base removed from V and 10 bases from J, the gap between germline ends came to 11 bases. CDR3 region: CSARASEGSPLHF. In DNA form, the CDR3 reads TGCAGTGCTAGAGCATCGGAGGGGTCACCCCTCCACTTT.

This clonotype was seen only a few times. The chain recombines TRBV24-1 with TRBJ1-1; the D gene is possibly TRBD1 (5 bases). The CDR3 totals 14 residues. Per germline, CDR1 KGHDR and CDR2 SFDVKD. The V gene lost 7 bases and the J gene lost 0 bases, with 11 bases spanning the gap. CDR3 in DNA: TGTGCCACCAGGTCGGGGGGGATGAACACTGAAGCTTTCTTT. The encoded protein is CATRSGGMNTEAFF.

This clonotype was found once. The chain has TRBV19 and TRBJ2-1; D is ambiguous. Germline CDR1 is LNHDA and CDR2 is SQIVND (reference sequence). The CDR3 has 15 residues. Deletions cut 4 bases from V and 7 bases from J, with 17 bases between. CDR3 in amino acids: CASSTTRRVGNEQFF. CDR3 nucleotide sequence: TGTGCCAGTAGTACCACTCGTCGGGTTGGTAATGAGCAGTTCTTC. Combining the CDR3 with reference TRBV19 and TRBJ2-1 gives the whole variable domain DGGITQSPKYLFRKEGQNVTLSCEQNLNHDAMYWYRQDPGQGLRLIYYSQIVNDFQKGDIAEGYSVSREKKESFPLTVTSAQKNPTAFYLCASSTTRRVGNEQFFGPGTRLTVL.

This clonotype occurred once. This rearrangement joins TRBV12-3 or TRBV12-4 to TRBJ2-3; 13 bases line up with TRBD2. The CDR3 runs 17 residues. Losses at the gene ends were 7 bases for V and 3 bases for J; bases not matched to a gene: 10. The CDR3 DNA reads TGTGCCAGCATCCCGACTAGCGGGAGGCACACAACAGATACGCAGTATTTT. This gives the protein CASIPTSGRHTTDTQYF.

V usage is TRBV6-1 and J usage is TRBJ1-2; a possible D gene is TRBD1 (5 bases). V lost 5 bases and J 6 bases, leaving 13 bases between the germline ends. Germline V gene sequence: CDR1 MNHNS, CDR2 SASEGT. The CDR3 consists of 13 residues. The CDR3 loop is CASSPRDRDGYTF. The CDR3 region has the DNA TGTGCCAGCAGTCCTCGGGACCGAGATGGCTACACCTTC.

This clonotype was seen a handful of times. The chain is built from TRBV28 and TRBJ2-7; 8 positions match TRBD2. The CDR3 loop spans 14 amino acids. V shed 7 bases, J shed 0 bases, and the junction held 5 bases outside the gene matches. Germline V gives CDR1 MDHEN, CDR2 SYDVKM. The CDR3 sequence: CASNGGRSSYEQYF. CDR3 coding DNA: TGTGCCAGCAATGGCGGGAGGTCCTCCTACGAGCAGTACTTC.

The rearrangement links TRBV20-1 to TRBJ1-2; 7 positions agree with TRBD1. CDR3 length: 15 residues. The trim removed 3 bases at V and 0 bases at J, leaving 7 bases unmatched. Germline loops: CDR1 DFQATT, CDR2 SNEGSKA (reference sequence). The CDR3 is CSASGRDSTNYGYTF. DNA of the CDR3: TGCAGTGCTAGCGGAAGGGACAGCACTAACTATGGCTACACCTTC.

This clonotype was picked up many times. The genes are TRBV7-3 and TRBJ2-3; unclear D gene. The CDR3 contains 14 residues. From germline, CDR1 is SGHTA and CDR2 FQGTGA. The ends were cut back, 1 base at V and 5 bases at J, with 10 bases in the middle. The CDR3: CASSLMGSGDTQYF. The CDR3 DNA reads TGTGCCAGCAGCTTAATGGGGTCGGGAGATACGCAGTATTTT.

This clonotype was observed at least ten times. CDR3 nucleotide sequence: TGTGCCAGCAGCGTAGACCCCACCCAGGGGGACTTAGTGACTGAAGCTTTCTTT. Encoded protein: CASSVDPTQGDLVTEAFF. J is TRBJ1-1 and V is TRBV9; 7 positions match TRBD1. The CDR3 has 18 residues. Germline V gene sequence: CDR1 SGDLS, CDR2 YYNGEE. V lost 0 bases, J lost 5 bases, and 16 bases stayed unmatched. Full variable domain (outside the CDR3, taken from reference TRBV9 and TRBJ1-1): DSGVTQTPKHLITATGQRVTLRCSPRSGDLSVYWYQQSLDQGLQFLIQYYNGEERAKGNILERFSAQQFPDLHSELNLSSLELGDSALYFCASSVDPTQGDLVTEAFFGQGTRLTVV.

The V and J genes are TRBV14 and TRBJ1-5, with 8 bases matching TRBD1. This CDR3 spans 15 amino acids. Germline V gene sequence: CDR1 SGHDN, CDR2 FVKESK. The trim removed 4 bases at V and 3 bases at J, leaving 5 bases unmatched. In DNA form, the CDR3 reads TGTGCCAGCAGCCTGTCAGGGGGCCCCAATCAGCCCCAGCATTTT. Its translation is CASSLSGGPNQPQHF.

This clonotype occurred many times. The V and J genes are TRBV28 and TRBJ2-7; tentative D call: TRBD1 (7 bases). Germline CDR1 MDHEN, CDR2 SYDVKM. V was clipped by 3 bases and J by 5 bases, with 20 bases between them. This CDR3 comprises 16 residues. CDR3: CASSLEWRDSGHEQYF. Here the CDR3 DNA reads TGTGCCAGCAGTTTGGAGTGGCGGGACAGTGGCCACGAGCAGTACTTC.

This clonotype was detected a few times. The chain combines TRBV6-2 or TRBV6-3 with TRBJ2-7, with 13 bases matching TRBD2. The closer fit of TRBJ2-1 to the DNA end suggests the J call may be wrong. Germline V gives CDR1 MNHEY, CDR2 SVGEGT. The CDR3 length is 17 residues. CDR3 DNA sequence: TGTGCCAGCAGTGAACTAGCGGGAGGGGCGACGGGGAATGAGCAGTTCTTC. Translating it yields CASSELAGGATGNEQFF.